The 18 T cell receptor beta chains in this list originate from one sample, sequenced in a study of cytomegalovirus exposure and HLA in healthy donors. The PCR employed 60 Vbeta primers together with 13 Jbeta primers. Sequencing used immunoSEQ multiplex PCR; TCRdb keeps in-frame clones, though not all of them. Of around 100,000 clones listed, 70% were seen once; the top ten hold approximately 9%. Material for sequencing was PBMCs. The receptors here all came from a man aged 30-40 years in good health and CMV-seropositive.

J is TRBJ2-5 and V is TRBV4-2; 9 bases agree with TRBD2. CDR3 length: 17 amino acids. Germline V gene lookup returns CDR1 LGHNA and CDR2 YNFKEQ. Trimming removed 0 bases from V and 1 base from J; junction bases left unmatched: 6. The CDR3 nucleotides read TGTGCCAGCAGCCAAGAGGGAGCGGGGGGCCCCCAAGAGACCCAGTACTTC. Translation gives CASSQEGAGGPQETQYF.

The chain employs TRBV7-8 and TRBJ1-5; 8 bases line up with TRBD1. With 1 base clipped from V and 4 bases from J, the junction kept 3 bases outside the gene matches. CDR3 size: 15 residues. The germline V gene has CDR1 SGHVS and CDR2 FQNEAQ. The CDR3 region has the DNA TGTGCCAGCAGCTTAGGTGGACAGGGTAATCAGCCCCAGCATTTT. It encodes CASSLGGQGNQPQHF.

The V call is TRBV6-5, the J call TRBJ2-1, with D possibly being TRBD1 (6 bases). CDR1 is MNHEY, CDR2 SVGAGI, per germline. The CDR3 sequence is 12 residues long. V gave up 6 bases and J gave up 9 bases, with 12 bases separating them. CDR3 amino acids: CASRPEGGEQFF. The CDR3 nucleotides read TGTGCCAGCAGGCCGGAAGGGGGTGAGCAGTTCTTC.

A few counts support this clone. This rearrangement joins TRBV19 to TRBJ2-1; tentative D call: TRBD1 (6 bases). CDR1 and CDR2 (germline): LNHDA, SQIVND (reference sequence). This CDR3 region has 18 residues. Trimming left V 3 bases short and J 4 bases short, with 22 bases between. CDR3 nucleotides: TGTGCCAGTAGTATGGCGGACAGCCTAATGGACAAATACAATGAGCAGTTCTTC. Its protein product is CASSMADSLMDKYNEQFF.

The chain is built from TRBV6-4 and TRBJ2-3, with TRBD2 identical over 7 bases. The V gene's germline CDR1 is MRHNA and CDR2 SNTAGT. The CDR3 loop spans 13 amino acids. V dropped 5 bases and J dropped 2; count of bases not matched to a gene: 1. As DNA, the CDR3 is TGTGCCAGCAGTCGGGACTACACAGATACGCAGTATTTT. As protein: CASSRDYTDTQYF.

The CDR3 is CASGLAMILRQADSGNTIYF. The CDR3, as DNA: TGTGCTAGTGGTTTGGCTATGATTCTTCGACAGGCCGACTCTGGAAACACCATATATTTT. The V gene is TRBV12-5, the J gene TRBJ1-3; the D gene is possibly TRBD1 (6 bases). The CDR3 consists of 20 residues. Germline CDR1 is LGHNT and CDR2 is FRNRAP. Between the trimmed V and J ends, which lost 1 base and 0 bases, there was a span of 22 bases.

The count of this clone is one. The rearrangement uses TRBV21-1 and TRBJ2-4; TRBD2, the D gene given by the table, was not confirmed from the DNA. TRBV21-1 is a pseudogene. This CDR3 is 21 amino acids long. The DNA for the CDR3 is TGTGCCAGCAGCAAAGGTGTGGCTAGCGGTTACCTTGCATGCGCCAAAAACATTCAGTACTTC. This codes for CASSKGVASGYLACAKNIQYF.

This clone was picked up a small number of times. This chain links TRBV6-4 with TRBJ2-1; D is unresolved. CDR3 length: 14 amino acids. The V gene's germline CDR1 is MRHNA and CDR2 SNTAGT. The ends were cut back, 3 bases at V and 4 bases at J, with 10 bases in the middle. Here the CDR3 reads CASSERGGYNEQFF. The CDR3 DNA sequence: TGTGCCAGCAGTGAACGCGGCGGATACAATGAGCAGTTCTTC.

This clone showed up just a few times. The rearrangement uses TRBV28 and TRBJ1-2; maybe TRBD1 (5 bases). Germline V gene data show CDR1 as MDHEN and CDR2 as SYDVKM. Trimming took off 3 bases at V and 4 bases at J, with 9 bases between the two ends. The CDR3 runs 13 residues. As DNA, the CDR3 is TGTGCCAGCAGTTTGGGGGAGGGCTATGGCTACACCTTC. Protein product: CASSLGEGYGYTF.

The chain carries TRBV21-1 and TRBJ2-1; the table's D gene call, TRBD1, was not cross checked with the DNA. TRBV21-1 is recorded as a pseudogene. This CDR3 has 15 residues. CDR3 DNA: TGTGCCAGCAGCGCCCGGGACAGGAACTACAATGAGCAGTTCTTC. Its protein is CASSARDRNYNEQFF.

The genes are TRBV14 and TRBJ2-1; the D is unclear. Germline V gene lookup returns CDR1 SGHDN and CDR2 FVKESK. Trimming cost V 1 base and J 2 bases, with 6 bases left between them. There are 14 residues in the CDR3. In nucleotides, the CDR3 is TGTGCCAGCAGCCAAGCACACCCCTACAATGAGCAGTTCTTC. Encoded protein: CASSQAHPYNEQFF. The entire variable domain, with the rest obtained from reference TRBV14 and TRBJ2-1, is as follows: EAGVTQFPSHSVIEKGQTVTLRCDPISGHDNLYWYRRVMGKEIKFLLHFVKESKQDESGMPNNRFLAERTGGTYSTLKVQPAELEDSGVYFCASSQAHPYNEQFFGPGTRLTVL.

The chain has TRBV28 and TRBJ2-1; 8 nucleotides line up with TRBD1. Per the germline V gene, CDR1 is MDHEN and CDR2 is SYDVKM. This CDR3 has 15 residues. With 4 bases clipped from V and 3 bases from J, the junction kept 5 bases outside the gene matches. This CDR3 reads CASSSQDRVYNEQFF. In DNA form, the CDR3 reads TGTGCCAGCAGTTCGCAGGACAGGGTCTACAATGAGCAGTTCTTC.

This chain links TRBV9 with TRBJ2-3; 10 bases match TRBD1. This CDR3 is 14 amino acids long. Trimming cost V 3 bases and J 4 bases; bases outside gene matches: 2. Germline values: CDR1 SGDLS, CDR2 YYNGEE. The CDR3 loop reads CASSAGQGADTQYF. The CDR3 nucleotides are TGTGCCAGCAGCGCCGGACAGGGGGCAGATACGCAGTATTTT.

The chain couples TRBV7-9 to TRBJ2-3; TRBD2 matches 7 bases. The germline V gene encodes CDR1 SEHNR and CDR2 FQNEAQ (reference sequence). With 2 bases clipped from V and 3 bases from J, the junction kept 8 bases outside the gene matches. The CDR3 runs to 16 residues. CDR3 region: CASSLRKRDITDTQYF. CDR3 sequence (DNA): TGTGCCAGCAGCTTAAGGAAGCGGGATATTACAGATACGCAGTATTTT.

This chain links TRBV27 with TRBJ1-5; tentative D call: TRBD1 (5 bases). Germline CDR1 is MNHEY and CDR2 is SMNVEV (reference sequence). This CDR3 contains 14 residues. The V and J ends lost 10 bases and 2 bases respectively, with 15 bases between them. In DNA, the CDR3 is TGTGCCACCGCCCCGCAGGGTCGCAATCAGCCCCAGCATTTT. Its translation: CATAPQGRNQPQHF.

The chain links TRBV5-8 to TRBJ1-5, with TRBD1 matching 10 bases. The CDR3 length is 15 residues. Germline values: CDR1 SGHTS, CDR2 YDEGEE. Trimming cost V 4 bases and J 4 bases; bases outside gene matches: 5. The CDR3 reads CASSGEDRGNQPQHF. The DNA of the CDR3 is TGTGCCAGCAGCGGAGAGGACAGGGGGAATCAGCCCCAGCATTTT. Together with reference TRBV5-8 and TRBJ1-5, the CDR3 gives the full variable domain: EAGVTQSPTHLIKTRGQQATLRCSPISGHTSVYWYQQALGLGLQFLLWYDEGEERNRGNFPPRFSGRQFPNYSSELNVNALELEDSALYLCASSGEDRGNQPQHFGDGTRLSIL.

This rearrangement joins TRBV27 to TRBJ2-1, with 11 bases matching TRBD2. Germline V lookup: CDR1 MNHEY, CDR2 SMNVEV (reference sequence). Germline trimming cut 4 bases from V and 7 bases from J; bases unmatched to any gene: 15. The CDR3 sequence is 18 residues long. CDR3 in DNA: TGTGCCAGCAGTTCACCGGCCTTAGCGGGAGGGCCGGGGAATGAGCAGTTCTTC. It encodes CASSSPALAGGPGNEQFF.

This sequence joins TRBV6-1 and TRBJ1-2; unclear D gene. Trimming shortened V by 1 base and J by 6 bases, and 12 bases separated the two germline ends. CDR3 length equals 14 residues. Germline loops: CDR1 MNHNS, CDR2 SASEGT. CDR3 DNA sequence: TGTGCCAGCAGTGAAGGCGTTCCCTTAGATGGCTACACCTTC. This codes for CASSEGVPLDGYTF.